A single sample is the source of the 23 T cell receptor beta chains below, sequenced in a study of post-analysis software for immune sequencing data. Their recognized antigens are unknown. Study results and limitations: Elevated frequency relative to controls characterized about 5 TRBV segments in patients, TRBV5-6, TRBV5-1 and TRBV20-1 among them.

Each TCR beta cDNA library carried unique molecular identifiers. TCRdb reanalysed the PCR reads using MiXCR and keeps one entry per CDR3 protein. Of roughly 700,000 distinct CDR3 sequences listed, 30% are singletons. Sequencing was performed on blood. Receptor source: a girl between 10 and 17 years old with multiple sclerosis.

The CDR3 DNA is TGTGCCATCAGTGGTTTGGACAGGGTGGGCAATGAGCAGTTCTTC. Amino acids: CAISGLDRVGNEQFF. The chain couples TRBV10-3 to TRBJ2-1; the match to TRBD1 covers 8 bases. The germline CDR1 and CDR2 sequences are ENHRY and SYGVKD. CDR3 length: 15 amino acids. Trimming took 4 bases from V and 6 from J; bases not matched to a gene: 8.

This sequence joins TRBV20-1 and TRBJ2-1, with D tentatively TRBD1 (6 bases). V was shortened by 3 bases and J by 8 bases, with 8 bases between the two germline ends. CDR1 and CDR2 (germline): DFQATT, SNEGSKA (reference sequence). The CDR3 runs 11 residues. CDR3 protein: CSASAGDEQFF. CDR3 DNA sequence: TGCAGTGCTAGCGCAGGGGATGAGCAGTTCTTC.

The V and J genes are TRBV12-3 or TRBV12-4 and TRBJ1-5, with TRBD1 identical over 7 bases. The CDR3 has 14 residues. With 4 bases clipped from V and 7 bases from J, the junction kept 7 bases outside the gene matches. For the CDR3, the DNA is TGTGCCAGCAGTTCGACAGGGTCGGGCCAGCCCCAGCATTTT. Translated, it gives CASSSTGSGQPQHF.

This clonotype was detected only a few times. This sequence joins TRBV7-9 and TRBJ2-1; tentatively, D is TRBD2 (6 bases). The germline gives CDR1 SEHNR, CDR2 FQNEAQ (reference sequence). The CDR3 is made up of 16 amino acids. The ends were cut back, 6 bases at V and 3 bases at J, with 18 bases in the middle. CDR3 DNA sequence: TGTGCCAGCAGGGAGAGTGCGGGACGGGGCTACAATGAGCAGTTCTTC. This translates into CASRESAGRGYNEQFF. The whole variable domain, filled in from reference TRBV7-9 and TRBJ2-1, reads DTGVSQNPRHKITKRGQNVTFRCDPISEHNRLYWYRQTLGQGPEFLTYFQNEAQLEKSRLLSDRFSAERPKGSFSTLEIQRTEQGDSAMYLCASRESAGRGYNEQFFGPGTRLTVL.

The chain carries TRBV4-2 and TRBJ1-6, with TRBD1 identical over 7 bases. This CDR3 has 17 amino acids. CDR1 is LGHNA and CDR2 is YNFKEQ in the germline V gene. V shed 2 bases, J shed 7 bases, and the junction held 11 bases outside the gene matches. The CDR3 nucleotides read TGTGCCAGCAGCCAAAAACCGGTAGGGGGCGCGAATTCACCCCTCCACTTT. Amino acids: CASSQKPVGGANSPLHF.

This rearrangement joins TRBV7-2 to TRBJ1-2, with D possibly TRBD1 on 5 matching bases. CDR3 size: 16 residues. Trimming removed 5 bases at V and 4 bases at J, with 20 bases between. CDR1 and CDR2 from the germline V gene are SGHTA and FQGNSA. The CDR3 reads CASSRSRAREVYGYTF. The CDR3 DNA follows: TGTGCCAGCAGCCGCTCGCGAGCCAGGGAGGTCTATGGCTACACCTTC.

A few counts support this clonotype. V gene TRBV19 combines with J gene TRBJ2-5, with D perhaps TRBD2 (6 bases). The germline V gene has CDR1 LNHDA and CDR2 SQIVND (reference sequence). Trimming stripped 8 bases from V and 2 bases from J, with 15 bases between. The CDR3 covers 14 residues. This CDR3 is CASAFLAVQETQYF. The CDR3 region has the DNA TGTGCCAGTGCCTTCTTAGCGGTTCAAGAGACCCAGTACTTC.

As for this clonotype: At one of its ends the junction is not consistent with the germline gene, which may arise from a read error. This chain links TRBV24-1 with TRBJ2-3; a weak D match, TRBD1 (5 bases). The germline V gene encodes CDR1 KGHDR and CDR2 SFDVKD. The CDR3 is 12 amino acids. CDR3 DNA sequence: TGTACCACCCAGTCTACAGGAGATACGCAGTATTTT. This sequence encodes CTTQSTGDTQYF.

This clonotype was counted between two and nine times. The chain employs TRBV27 and TRBJ2-7, with 11 bases fitting TRBD2. CDR1 MNHEY and CDR2 SMNVEV come from the germline V gene (reference sequence). The CDR3 sequence is 16 residues long. Unmatched junction bases numbered 6, after V lost 3 bases and J lost 2 bases. CDR3 bases: TGTGCCAGCAGTTTGGGTAGTAGCGGGAGGGCCTACGAGCAGTACTTC. Protein: CASSLGSSGRAYEQYF.

This clonotype was found a few times. The chain carries TRBV9 and TRBJ2-2, with D perhaps matching TRBD2 (5 bases). Germline V lookup: CDR1 SGDLS, CDR2 YYNGEE. The CDR3 has 16 amino acids. Deletions cut 1 base from V and 0 bases from J, with 10 bases between. The CDR3 DNA follows: TGTGCCAGCAGCGTATACGCGGGTTCGAACACCGGGGAGCTGTTTTTT. This sequence encodes CASSVYAGSNTGELFF.

The chain carries TRBV12-3 or TRBV12-4 and TRBJ2-5; D gene unclear. V was shortened by 5 bases and J by 5 bases, with 15 bases between the two germline ends. The CDR3 totals 14 residues. As DNA, the CDR3 is TGTGCCAGCAGTCCCGCTGGGATCGGGGAGACCCAGTACTTC. It specifies CASSPAGIGETQYF.

Here the CDR3 DNA reads TGCGCCAGCAGCCAAGATAGGGTGCAGGGGGCTAATGAAAAACTGTTTTTT. Encoded protein: CASSQDRVQGANEKLFF. The chain joins TRBV4-3 to TRBJ1-4; 7 bases agree with TRBD1. J gave up 3 bases and V 0 bases, and 7 bases lay outside the gene matches. The CDR3 is made up of 17 amino acids. Germline lookup yields CDR1 LGHNA and CDR2 YSLEER.

This clonotype was observed a few times. The J gene is TRBJ2-5, the V gene TRBV6-6; 7 nucleotides line up with TRBD2. The CDR3 runs 13 residues. Per the germline V gene, CDR1 is MNHNY and CDR2 is SVGAGI (reference sequence). The trim removed 11 bases at V and 2 bases at J, leaving 8 bases unmatched. CDR3 nucleotides: TGTGCCGCAAGCGGGGAATCGCAAGAGACCCAGTACTTC. Protein product: CAASGESQETQYF.

This clonotype has at least ten counts. The chain combines TRBV5-1 with TRBJ1-1; D not certain. V dropped 0 bases and J dropped 1 base, with 7 bases sitting between them. CDR3 length equals 14 residues. Germline CDR1 reads SGHRS; CDR2 reads YFSETQ. CDR3 residues: CASSLAGSNTEAFF. The CDR3 DNA reads as TGCGCCAGCAGCTTGGCGGGGTCGAACACTGAAGCTTTCTTT.

This clonotype came up a few times. No DNA is shown, since the ends of the CDR3 on it are uncertain; the CDR3 is the one TCRdb lists. The genes are TRBV11-2 and TRBJ2-1; TRBD1 is the table's D call and was not checked against the DNA. The germline V gene has CDR1 SGHAT and CDR2 FQNNGV. The CDR3 totals 14 residues, both ends included. CDR3 protein: CASSFGAGYNEQFF.

This clonotype was found a few times. The chain has TRBV29-1 and TRBJ2-3, with D tentatively TRBD1 (5 bases). This CDR3 has 13 amino acids. Trimming left V 4 bases short and J 0 bases short, with 8 bases between. Germline V lookup: CDR1 SQVTM, CDR2 ANQGSEA. CDR3 DNA sequence: TGCAGCGTTGTCAGACAGAGCACAGATACGCAGTATTTT. As protein: CSVVRQSTDTQYF.

This clonotype was recorded a few times. The chain links TRBV15 to TRBJ2-1; D is undetermined. The germline CDR1 and CDR2 sequences are LNHNV and YYDKDF (reference sequence). Trimming removed 0 bases from V and 5 bases from J, with 5 bases in between. CDR3 length equals 13 residues. The CDR3 DNA reads as TGTGCCACCAGCAGAGACCGTAACAATGAGCAGTTCTTC. It specifies CATSRDRNNEQFF. The whole variable domain, remainder taken from reference TRBV15 and TRBJ2-1, is DAMVIQNPRYQVTQFGKPVTLSCSQTLNHNVMYWYQQKSSQAPKLLFHYYDKDFNNEADTPDNFQSRRPNTSFCFLDIRSPGLGDTAMYLCATSRDRNNEQFFGPGTRLTVL.

The rearrangement joins TRBV4-1 to TRBJ2-1; 8 bases fit TRBD2. The germline gives CDR1 MGHRA, CDR2 YSYEKL. CDR3 size: 14 residues. V trimming: 1 base; J trimming: 10 bases; junction bases outside the gene matches: 6. This chain's CDR3 is CASSQAGGREEQFF. The CDR3 DNA reads TGCGCCAGCAGCCAAGCGGGGGGGCGCGAGGAGCAGTTCTTC.

This clonotype occurred a few times. The genes are TRBV5-5 and TRBJ1-1; 7 nucleotides match TRBD1. Germline CDR1 and CDR2: SGHKS and YYEKEE (reference sequence). This CDR3 spans 15 amino acids. The J segment lost 0 bases and the V segment lost 4 bases, leaving 6 bases of the junction unmatched. CDR3 sequence (DNA): TGTGCCAGCAGCCAAACCGGGACAGTGAACACTGAAGCTTTCTTT. Translation: CASSQTGTVNTEAFF.

This clonotype was seen a few times. The V and J genes are TRBV28 and TRBJ2-3, with TRBD2 matching over 8 bases. Unmatched junction bases numbered 12, after V lost 8 bases and J lost 5 bases. The germline gives CDR1 MDHEN, CDR2 SYDVKM. The CDR3 is 15 amino acids. The chain's CDR3 is CASYPPGGRGDTQYF. The CDR3 DNA sequence: TGTGCCAGCTACCCTCCGGGGGGGCGCGGAGATACGCAGTATTTT. The whole variable domain, remainder taken from reference TRBV28 and TRBJ2-3, is DVKVTQSSRYLVKRTGEKVFLECVQDMDHENMFWYRQDPGLGLRLIYFSYDVKMKEKGDIPEGYSVSREKKERFSLILESASTNQTSMYLCASYPPGGRGDTQYFGPGTRLTVL.

V gene TRBV6-1 combines with J gene TRBJ1-1, with D possibly TRBD1 on 5 matching bases. From germline, CDR1 is MNHNS and CDR2 SASEGT. This CDR3 has 14 residues. Trimming stripped 2 bases from V and 3 bases from J, with 10 bases between. CDR3 in amino acids: CASSERGVDTEAFF. CDR3 coding DNA: TGTGCCAGCAGTGAAAGGGGTGTCGACACTGAAGCTTTCTTT.

The chain is built from TRBV28 and TRBJ2-7, with D uncertain. CDR1 and CDR2 from the germline V gene are MDHEN and SYDVKM. V was clipped by 4 bases and J by 0 bases, with 7 bases between them. The CDR3 sequence is 13 residues long. The CDR3 reads CASSSPSSYEQYF. CDR3 bases: TGTGCCAGCAGTTCGCCTAGCTCCTACGAGCAGTACTTC.

This rearrangement joins TRBV5-1 to TRBJ2-1; tentatively, D is TRBD1 (5 bases). The J call may be mistaken, given a closer DNA end match to TRBJ2-7. CDR1 SGHRS and CDR2 YFSETQ come from the germline V gene. The CDR3 consists of 16 residues. CDR3 DNA: TGCGCCAGCAGCAGGGGAACTCCCTCTTTCTACAATGAGCAGTACTTC. As protein: CASSRGTPSFYNEQYF.